The TCR beta chain described here comes from a study of T cell responses to AZD1222 COVID-19 vaccine. General observations from the study: The repertoires were collected only after the peak T cell response.

Trimming took off 0 bases at V and 2 bases at J, with 11 bases between the two ends. Germline loops: CDR1 SGHNT, CDR2 YYREEE (reference sequence). The CDR3 consists of 16 residues. As to this clone: Its antigen is undetermined.

Measured with immunoSEQ multiplex PCR; TCRdb has only the in-frame clones, and not every one. The sample records roughly 99,000 clones, 75% to 95% being singletons. The starting material was peripheral blood, obtained 28 days after the second AZD1222 dose. The TCR was taken from an adult who received the AZD1222 COVID-19 vaccine. V is TRBV5-4 and J is TRBJ2-2; D is undetermined. This chain's CDR3 is CASSLVSSLNTGELFF. CDR3 coding DNA: TGTGCCAGCAGCTTGGTTTCTAGTCTTAACACCGGGGAGCTGTTTTTT.